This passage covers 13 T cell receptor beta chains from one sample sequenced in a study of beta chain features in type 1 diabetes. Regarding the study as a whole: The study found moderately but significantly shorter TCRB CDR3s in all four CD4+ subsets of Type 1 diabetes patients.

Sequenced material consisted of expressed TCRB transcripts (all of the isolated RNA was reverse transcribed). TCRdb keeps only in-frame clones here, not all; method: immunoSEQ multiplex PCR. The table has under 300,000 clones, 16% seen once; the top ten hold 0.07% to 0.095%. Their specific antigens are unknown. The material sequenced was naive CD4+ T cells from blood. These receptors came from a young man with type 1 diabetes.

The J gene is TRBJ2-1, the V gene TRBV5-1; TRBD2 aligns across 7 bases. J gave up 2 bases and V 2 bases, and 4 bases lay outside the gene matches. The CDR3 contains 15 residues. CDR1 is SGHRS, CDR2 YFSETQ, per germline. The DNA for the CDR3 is TGCGCCAGCAGCTTAACTAGCGCTACCTACAATGAGCAGTTCTTC. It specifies CASSLTSATYNEQFF.

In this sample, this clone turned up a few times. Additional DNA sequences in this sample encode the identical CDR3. CDR3 loop: CASSPGTANTEAFF. The CDR3 DNA follows: TGTGCCAGCAGCCCCGGGACGGCGAACACTGAAGCTTTCTTT. The rearrangement joins TRBV7-2 to TRBJ1-1, with D possibly TRBD1 on 5 matching bases. Between the trimmed V and J ends, which lost 5 bases and 1 base, there was a span of 11 bases. This CDR3 region has 14 residues. Looked up from germline, CDR1 is SGHTA and CDR2 is FQGNSA.

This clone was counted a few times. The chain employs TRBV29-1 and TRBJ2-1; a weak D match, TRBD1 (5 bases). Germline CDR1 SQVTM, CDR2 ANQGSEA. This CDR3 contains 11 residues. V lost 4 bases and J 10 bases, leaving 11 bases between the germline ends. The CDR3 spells CSVGSWGEQFF. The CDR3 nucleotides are TGCAGCGTTGGATCCTGGGGCGAGCAGTTCTTC.

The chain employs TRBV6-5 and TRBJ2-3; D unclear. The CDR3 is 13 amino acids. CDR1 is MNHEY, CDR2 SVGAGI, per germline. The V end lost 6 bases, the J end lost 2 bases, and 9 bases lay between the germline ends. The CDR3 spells CASRDWNTDTQYF. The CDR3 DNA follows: TGTGCCAGCAGGGATTGGAACACAGATACGCAGTATTTT.

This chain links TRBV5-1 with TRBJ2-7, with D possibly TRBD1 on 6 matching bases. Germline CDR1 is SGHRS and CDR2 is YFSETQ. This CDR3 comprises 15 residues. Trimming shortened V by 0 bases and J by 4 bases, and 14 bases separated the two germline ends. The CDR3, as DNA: TGCGCCAGCAGCTTGGGACCCGGGACAATATACGAGCAGTACTTC. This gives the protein CASSLGPGTIYEQYF. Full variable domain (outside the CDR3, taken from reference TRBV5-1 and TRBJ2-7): KAGVTQTPRYLIKTRGQQVTLSCSPISGHRSVSWYQQTPGQGLQFLFEYFSETQRNKGNFPGRFSGRQFSNSRSEMNVSTLELGDSALYLCASSLGPGTIYEQYFGPGTRLTVT.

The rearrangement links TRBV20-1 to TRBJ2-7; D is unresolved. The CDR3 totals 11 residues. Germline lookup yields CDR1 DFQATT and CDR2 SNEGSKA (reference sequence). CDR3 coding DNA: TGCAGCGTTGGCGGCCTCCCCGAGCAGTACTTC. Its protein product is CSVGGLPEQYF.

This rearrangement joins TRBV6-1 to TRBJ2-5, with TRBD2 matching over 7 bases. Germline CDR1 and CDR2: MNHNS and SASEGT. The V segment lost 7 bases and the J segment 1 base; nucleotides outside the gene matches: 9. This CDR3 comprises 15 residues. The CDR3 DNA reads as TGTGCCAGCACCTTGCGGCGGGAGTTCCAAGAGACCCAGTACTTC. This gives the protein CASTLRREFQETQYF.

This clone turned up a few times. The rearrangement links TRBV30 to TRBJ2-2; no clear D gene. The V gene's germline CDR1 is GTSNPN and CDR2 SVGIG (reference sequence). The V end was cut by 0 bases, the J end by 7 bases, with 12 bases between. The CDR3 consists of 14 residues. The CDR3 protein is CAWSVGRLGGELFF. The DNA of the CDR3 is TGTGCCTGGAGTGTAGGTCGTCTAGGCGGGGAGCTGTTTTTT. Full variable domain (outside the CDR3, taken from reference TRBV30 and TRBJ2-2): SQTIHQWPATLVQPVGSPLSLECTVEGTSNPNLYWYRQAAGRGLQLLFYSVGIGQISSEVPQNLSASRPQDRQFILSSKKLLLSDSGFYLCAWSVGRLGGELFFGEGSRLTVL.

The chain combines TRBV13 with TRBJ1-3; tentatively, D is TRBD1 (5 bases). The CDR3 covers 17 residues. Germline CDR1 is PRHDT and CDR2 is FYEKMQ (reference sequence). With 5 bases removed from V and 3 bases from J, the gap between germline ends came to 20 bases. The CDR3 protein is CASSARRMGVGGNTIYF. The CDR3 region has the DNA TGTGCCAGCAGCGCCCGCCGTATGGGGGTAGGTGGAAACACCATATATTTT. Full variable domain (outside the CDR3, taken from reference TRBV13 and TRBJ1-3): AAGVIQSPRHLIKEKRETATLKCYPIPRHDTVYWYQQGPGQDPQFLISFYEKMQSDKGSIPDRFSAQQFSDYHSELNMSSLELGDSALYFCASSARRMGVGGNTIYFGEGSWLTVV.

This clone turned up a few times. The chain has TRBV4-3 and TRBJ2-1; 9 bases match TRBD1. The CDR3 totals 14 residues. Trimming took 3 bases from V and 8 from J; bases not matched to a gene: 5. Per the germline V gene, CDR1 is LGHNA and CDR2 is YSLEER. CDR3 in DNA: TGCGCCAGCAGCCAGGTGGACAGGGGCGATGAGCAGTTCTTC. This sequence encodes CASSQVDRGDEQFF.

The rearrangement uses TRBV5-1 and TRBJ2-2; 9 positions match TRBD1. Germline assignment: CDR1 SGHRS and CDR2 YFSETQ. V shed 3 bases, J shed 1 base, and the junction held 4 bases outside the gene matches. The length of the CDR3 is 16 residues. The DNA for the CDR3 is TGCGCCAGCAGCTCATCGGGACAGGGGAACACCGGGGAGCTGTTTTTT. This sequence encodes CASSSSGQGNTGELFF.

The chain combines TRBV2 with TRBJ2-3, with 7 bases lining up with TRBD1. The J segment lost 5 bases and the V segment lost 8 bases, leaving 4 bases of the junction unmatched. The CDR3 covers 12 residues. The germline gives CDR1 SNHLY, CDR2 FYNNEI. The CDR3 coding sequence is TGTGCCAGCGTCAACAGGGGAGATACGCAGTATTTT. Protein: CASVNRGDTQYF.

This chain's CDR3 is CASSRSPGRGQGAEKLFF. The CDR3 DNA sequence: TGCGCCAGCAGCCGCTCTCCCGGACGGGGACAGGGGGCGGAAAAACTGTTTTTT. The J gene is TRBJ1-4, the V gene TRBV4-3; TRBD1 matches 12 bases. After removal of 4 bases from V and 8 bases from J, the junction contained 14 bases not matched to a gene. CDR1 LGHNA and CDR2 YSLEER come from the germline V gene. The CDR3 is 18 amino acids.